This T cell receptor beta chain is drawn from a study of blood T cell repertoires in COVID-19. Study summary: In each case, the material was cDNA or gDNA derived from T cells, B-cell-depleted T cells, or PBMCs.

Original handling: Nucleated cell number was recorded as an estimate derived from reference gene primer amplification. Clones were sequenced by immunoSEQ multiplex PCR, and TCRdb holds only the in-frame ones, with some missing. V, J and clone size reflect that table, while D and trimming were determined from the DNA. There are 190,000 or so clones in the sample; around 83% occur only once, and 2.5% to 3.5% lies in the top ten. CDR1 and CDR2 (germline): MNHEY, SMNVEV (reference sequence). The CDR3 is made up of 16 amino acids. Between the trimmed V and J ends, which lost 3 bases and 6 bases, there was a span of 18 bases.

The gene calls are TRBV27 and TRBJ2-1; TRBD1 is a possible D gene (6 bases). The sample comprised peripheral blood. The source is a woman in her thirties with active or convalescent COVID-19. For the CDR3, the DNA is TGTGCCAGCAGTTTGGGGGCAGCACGAGGACTCAATGAGCAGTTCTTC. This codes for CASSLGAARGLNEQFF.